The 22 T cell receptor beta chains listed next were all sequenced from one sample in a study of PD-1 blockade in classical Hodgkin lymphoma (TCRdb year 2020). Libraries were constructed by the immunoSEQ multiplex PCR assay. This is the immuneACCESS table as TCRdb keeps it, with only in-frame sequences that have V and J called. A part of the clones is gone; compared with another copy, unresolved V genes explain less than half, and the rest is unexplained. Recorded for this sample are around 25,000 clones; 84% of them occurred a single time. The top ten constitute around 1.8% of the sample. The sample's time point label, decoded: cycle 1 day 1 (C1D1), immediately before nivolumab initiation. Relapse after autologous stem cell transplantation had occurred in all trial patients, and cohorts A, B and C were distinguished by prior brentuximab vedotin exposure. CD4+ T cells were purified from thawed PBMCs by magnetic negative selection with a Miltenyi CD4+ T cell isolation kit.

The input for sequencing was CD4+ T cells from blood, taken at baseline. All receptors come from a human donor with classical Hodgkin lymphoma.

The chain uses TRBV28 and TRBJ1-2, with 9 bases fitting TRBD1. Germline V gene lookup returns CDR1 MDHEN and CDR2 SYDVKM. V shed 8 bases, J shed 5 bases, and the junction held 3 bases outside the gene matches. The CDR3 spans 12 residues. CDR3 in amino acids: CASEGTGYGYTF. CDR3 DNA: TGTGCCAGCGAGGGGACAGGGTATGGCTACACCTTC.

The V and J genes are TRBV7-2 and TRBJ1-1; tentative D call: TRBD1 (5 bases). The CDR3 is 15 amino acids. Germline V gene data show CDR1 as SGHTA and CDR2 as FQGNSA. V was shortened by 1 base and J by 3 bases, with 12 bases between the two germline ends. Here the CDR3 DNA reads TGTGCCAGCAGCTTAGTGGGCCAGGGAGACACTGAAGCTTTCTTT. Its translation: CASSLVGQGDTEAFF.

This clone was recorded a few times. The chain recombines TRBV19 with TRBJ1-5; D gene ambiguous. This CDR3 region has 13 residues. Trimming removed 3 bases at V and 5 bases at J, with 8 bases between. Per the germline V gene, CDR1 is LNHDA and CDR2 is SQIVND (reference sequence). The CDR3 DNA reads TGTGCCAGTAGTATCCGGGAATATCAGCCCCAGCATTTT. Its translation: CASSIREYQPQHF.

This chain connects TRBV11-2 to TRBJ2-2; TRBD2 aligns across 10 bases. Trimming at V came to 1 base and at J to 1 base, leaving 9 bases not matched to a gene. The germline V gene encodes CDR1 SGHAT and CDR2 FQNNGV. The CDR3 totals 19 residues. Here the CDR3 reads CASSLGVGSGGRNTGELFF. In DNA form, the CDR3 reads TGTGCCAGCAGCTTAGGGGTTGGTAGCGGGGGGCGGAACACCGGGGAGCTGTTTTTT.

This chain connects TRBV28 to TRBJ1-4; tentatively, D is TRBD1 (5 bases). Germline V gene sequence: CDR1 MDHEN, CDR2 SYDVKM. This CDR3 is 14 amino acids long. Deletions cut 8 bases from V and 4 bases from J, with 14 bases between. CDR3 nucleotide sequence: TGTGCCAGCGGGGGGACGGGATATAATGAAAAACTGTTTTTT. Protein sequence: CASGGTGYNEKLFF.

The rearrangement joins TRBV9 to TRBJ2-1, with no clear D. The V gene's germline CDR1 is SGDLS and CDR2 YYNGEE. CDR3 size: 13 residues. Trimming shortened V by 4 bases and J by 11 bases, and 16 bases separated the two germline ends. This chain's CDR3 is CASSPPSSIQQFF. The CDR3, as DNA: TGTGCCAGCAGCCCCCCTTCTAGTATACAGCAGTTCTTC.

CDR3 sequence: CSVEPEGGPGGYTF. The CDR3 region has the DNA TGCAGCGTTGAACCCGAGGGGGGACCCGGTGGCTACACCTTC. The chain has TRBV29-1 and TRBJ1-2, with TRBD1 as a possible D gene (6 bases). Trimming stripped 2 bases from V and 7 bases from J, with 17 bases between. Germline V gene sequence: CDR1 SQVTM, CDR2 ANQGSEA. CDR3 length: 14 residues.

The chain is built from TRBV2 and TRBJ1-5; D call uncertain. Germline loops: CDR1 SNHLY, CDR2 FYNNEI. CDR3 length equals 14 residues. The V and J ends lost 4 bases and 2 bases respectively, with 9 bases between them. The CDR3 region is CASSARRGNQPQHF. The CDR3 region has the DNA TGTGCCAGCAGTGCTCGGCGAGGCAATCAGCCCCAGCATTTT.

The V and J genes are TRBV5-8 and TRBJ1-2; D is possibly TRBD1 (5 bases). The ends were cut back, 0 bases at V and 6 bases at J, with 9 bases in the middle. The CDR3 length is 13 residues. CDR1 SGHTS and CDR2 YDEGEE come from the germline V gene. This chain's CDR3 is CASSLVRDHGYTF. As DNA, the CDR3 is TGTGCCAGCAGCTTGGTCCGGGACCATGGCTACACCTTC. The complete variable domain, with remaining parts taken from reference TRBV5-8 and TRBJ1-2, reads EAGVTQSPTHLIKTRGQQATLRCSPISGHTSVYWYQQALGLGLQFLLWYDEGEERNRGNFPPRFSGRQFPNYSSELNVNALELEDSALYLCASSLVRDHGYTFGSGTRLTVV.

V usage is TRBV5-1 and J usage is TRBJ1-3; D perhaps matches TRBD1 (5 bases). CDR1 SGHRS and CDR2 YFSETQ come from the germline V gene. V gave up 4 bases and J gave up 0 bases, with 14 bases separating them. The CDR3 loop spans 16 amino acids. The CDR3 DNA reads as TGCGCCAGCAGCGTTCAGGGACTCATCTCTGGAAACACCATATATTTT. This sequence encodes CASSVQGLISGNTIYF.

This clone was detected a few times. The chain employs TRBV6-6 and TRBJ1-1; maybe TRBD1 (5 bases). Germline CDR1 reads MNHNY; CDR2 reads SVGAGI (reference sequence). This CDR3 spans 11 amino acids. Trimming stripped 5 bases from V and 8 bases from J, with 9 bases between. CDR3 amino acids: CASSGTVEAFF. The CDR3 nucleotides read TGTGCCAGCAGTGGGACGGTGGAAGCTTTCTTT.

This chain joins TRBV18 and TRBJ1-5; 7 bases are a match to TRBD1. Trimming cost V 4 bases and J 8 bases; bases outside gene matches: 8. CDR1 and CDR2 (germline): KGHSH, LQKENI. This CDR3 region has 14 residues. CDR3 sequence: CASSLKPDRKPQHF. CDR3 DNA: TGTGCCAGCTCACTTAAACCGGACAGGAAGCCCCAGCATTTT.

The chain uses TRBV5-1 and TRBJ2-2, with TRBD2 identical over 11 bases. V shed 6 bases and J 6 bases; nucleotides not matched to a gene: 7. The CDR3 consists of 15 residues. Germline CDR1 is SGHRS and CDR2 is YFSETQ. The CDR3 nucleotides are TGCGCCAGCACCGCGACTAGCGGGGTATCCGGGGAGCTGTTTTTT. It encodes CASTATSGVSGELFF.

The CDR3 is CASSLTGKPLLREQYF. The DNA of the CDR3 is TGTGCCAGCAGTTTGACAGGGAAGCCCCTTTTAAGGGAGCAGTACTTC. This chain joins TRBV6-5 and TRBJ2-7; TRBD1 agrees at 7 bases. The trim removed 4 bases at V and 7 bases at J, leaving 16 bases unmatched. The CDR3 runs to 16 residues. Germline lookup yields CDR1 MNHEY and CDR2 SVGAGI.

This chain connects TRBV4-3 to TRBJ2-2, with D possibly matching TRBD2 (6 bases). This CDR3 contains 14 residues. Germline values: CDR1 LGHNA, CDR2 YSLEER. V gave up 6 bases and J gave up 1 base, with 9 bases separating them. CDR3 DNA sequence: TGCGCCAGCAGAGTGCGGGGGAACACCGGGGAGCTGTTTTTT. Residues: CASRVRGNTGELFF.

This chain uses TRBV7-9 with TRBJ1-3; D perhaps matches TRBD1 (5 bases). The germline V gene has CDR1 SEHNR and CDR2 FQNEAQ (reference sequence). This CDR3 spans 15 amino acids. With 6 bases removed from V and 0 bases from J, the gap between germline ends came to 12 bases. CDR3 coding DNA: TGTGCCAGCAGTTCAGGGTGGAACTCTGGAAACACCATATATTTT. Its translation is CASSSGWNSGNTIYF.

The genes are TRBV6-5 and TRBJ1-2, with a possible D match to TRBD1 (5 bases). V dropped 2 bases and J dropped 8 bases, with 12 bases sitting between them. Germline loops: CDR1 MNHEY, CDR2 SVGAGI. The CDR3 is 13 amino acids. CDR3 loop: CASSYGARQGYTF. The CDR3 DNA is TGTGCCAGCAGTTACGGGGCGAGGCAAGGCTACACCTTC.

The chain uses TRBV19 and TRBJ2-1; TRBD2 aligns across 15 bases. The CDR3 spans 16 residues. V was clipped by 6 bases and J by 9 bases; unmatched bases: 9. In germline, CDR1 is LNHDA, CDR2 SQIVND (reference sequence). This CDR3 is CASRPGLAGGTSEQFF. DNA of the CDR3: TGTGCCAGTAGACCGGGACTAGCGGGGGGTACAAGTGAGCAGTTCTTC. The complete variable domain, with remaining parts taken from reference TRBV19 and TRBJ2-1, reads DGGITQSPKYLFRKEGQNVTLSCEQNLNHDAMYWYRQDPGQGLRLIYYSQIVNDFQKGDIAEGYSVSREKKESFPLTVTSAQKNPTAFYLCASRPGLAGGTSEQFFGPGTRLTVL.

The chain uses TRBV7-9 and TRBJ1-1, with unresolved D. Trimming stripped 5 bases from V and 5 bases from J, with 15 bases between. The CDR3 extends over 14 amino acids. Per the germline V gene, CDR1 is SEHNR and CDR2 is FQNEAQ (reference sequence). The CDR3 DNA reads as TGTGCCAGCAGCACCGATGGGTCGGGGACTGAAGCTTTCTTT. Amino acid sequence: CASSTDGSGTEAFF.

This chain connects TRBV30 to TRBJ1-5; 9 positions agree with TRBD1. Looked up from germline, CDR1 is GTSNPN and CDR2 is SVGIG (reference sequence). J lost 4 bases, V lost 4 bases, and 8 bases had no gene match. The CDR3 extends over 15 amino acids. The CDR3 here is CAWNSQTGGNQPQHF. CDR3 DNA: TGTGCCTGGAATTCTCAGACAGGGGGGAATCAGCCCCAGCATTTT.

This clone has a single count. The chain links TRBV2 to TRBJ2-2, with 10 bases aligning to TRBD1. The CDR3 has 13 residues. Germline V lookup: CDR1 SNHLY, CDR2 FYNNEI. V was clipped by 7 bases and J by 5 bases; unmatched bases: 1. CDR3 nucleotide sequence: TGTGCCAGCACGGGACAGGGGACCGGGGAGCTGTTTTTT. Its translation is CASTGQGTGELFF.

This chain uses TRBV4-3 with TRBJ1-4; 8 bases are a match to TRBD1. The CDR3 length is 14 residues. CDR1 and CDR2 (germline): LGHNA, YSLEER. V was pared by 4 bases and J by 4 bases, with 2 bases of the junction left unmatched. DNA of the CDR3: TGCGCCAGCAGCCCGGGACAGGTTAATGAAAAACTGTTTTTT. It encodes CASSPGQVNEKLFF.